The subject of this entry is one T cell receptor beta chain. An end of the junction differs from the germline gene, which may be a read error. Original analysis: Amplifying reference gene primers gave estimates of nucleated cell counts. Generated by immunoSEQ multiplex PCR, the TCRdb table keeps only in-frame clones and is missing some. V and J calls plus clone size are reproduced from that table; the DNA served to infer D and trimming. Of about 180,000 clones detected, approximately 89% appear once; the ten largest clones hold roughly 2.4%. This CDR3 is built from 16 residues. The germline CDR1 and CDR2 sequences are LNHNV and YYDKDF (reference sequence). Individuals drawn from under 30 US areas were roughly 18 to 95 years old. The entry originates in a study of blood T cell repertoires in COVID-19. Turning to the study itself: The study drew acute and convalescent COVID-19 samples from the United States, Italy and Spain.

Material for sequencing was PBMCs or T cells enriched from blood (not recorded which). This sequence was found in a woman aged 35 to 49 with acute COVID-19. This rearrangement joins TRBV15 to TRBJ2-1, with D perhaps matching TRBD2 (7 bases). This chain's CDR3 is CATSGDYAGAEEELFF. CDR3 bases: TGTGCCACCAGCGGAGACTACGCGGGGGCCGAAGAGGAACTGTTCTTC.